Presented here are 21 T cell receptor beta chains from one specimen sequenced in a study of T-cell reconstitution after alpha-beta-depleted transplantation in children. Molecular barcoding with unique molecular identifiers was used for the TCRbeta library. TCRdb processed the PCR reads anew with MiXCR; each CDR3 protein has one entry. The sample lists about 540,000 distinct CDR3 sequences; 18% were seen once. Sequencing used PBMCs from the stem cell graft donor, obtained from the stem cell graft. The receptors were sampled from a human donor who donated a stem cell graft to a child with acute lymphoblastic leukemia.

This clonotype was counted between two and nine times. The gene calls are TRBV27 and TRBJ2-1; 9 bases line up with TRBD2. In germline, CDR1 is MNHEY, CDR2 SMNVEV (reference sequence). There are 20 residues in the CDR3. The V segment lost 3 bases and the J segment 2 bases; nucleotides outside the gene matches: 17. The CDR3: CASSFREPFRGRAAYNEQFF. CDR3 sequence (DNA): TGTGCCAGCAGTTTTAGAGAACCTTTTCGCGGGAGGGCCGCCTACAATGAGCAGTTCTTC.

This clonotype was seen only a few times. V is TRBV7-9 and J is TRBJ1-1; D might be TRBD1 (5 bases). Per germline, CDR1 SEHNR and CDR2 FQNEAQ (reference sequence). This CDR3 spans 14 amino acids. V was trimmed by 3 bases and J by 7 bases, leaving 15 bases between them. Here the CDR3 reads CASSLAGTGHEAFF. CDR3 nucleotides: TGTGCCAGCAGCTTGGCCGGGACGGGTCATGAAGCTTTCTTT.

V gene TRBV25-1 combines with J gene TRBJ2-7, with D unresolved. The CDR3 is 14 residues long. Trimming took off 3 bases at V and 2 bases at J, with 11 bases between the two ends. The germline CDR1 and CDR2 sequences are MGHDK and SYGVNS. The CDR3 sequence is CASSEHSIPYEQYF. The CDR3 DNA sequence: TGTGCCAGCAGTGAGCACTCCATCCCCTACGAGCAGTACTTC.

This clonotype was recorded a few times. The chain has TRBV5-5 and TRBJ2-5, with a possible D match to TRBD2 (6 bases). Trimming removed 5 bases from V and 0 bases from J, with 11 bases in between. This CDR3 region has 14 residues. Per the germline V gene, CDR1 is SGHKS and CDR2 is YYEKEE (reference sequence). The CDR3: CASSPRGNQETQYF. The CDR3 nucleotides read TGTGCCAGCAGTCCCCGGGGGAACCAAGAGACCCAGTACTTC.

The chain has TRBV24-1 and TRBJ2-2, with 8 positions matching TRBD1. The CDR3 has 16 amino acids. Germline assignment: CDR1 KGHDR and CDR2 SFDVKD. V lost 4 bases, J lost 6 bases, and 9 bases stayed unmatched. CDR3 bases: TGTGCCACCAGTGACAGACAGGGGTGGGCGGCCGGGGAGCTGTTTTTT. Translation: CATSDRQGWAAGELFF.

This clonotype has only a few counts. The V call is TRBV12-3 or TRBV12-4, the J call TRBJ1-2, with no clear D. The CDR3 runs to 15 residues. Trimming removed 6 bases from V and 0 bases from J, with 14 bases in between. The CDR3 sequence is CASSRHGRSNYGYTF. The CDR3 DNA follows: TGTGCCAGCAGCCGGCATGGACGGTCTAACTATGGCTACACCTTC.

This clonotype was seen only a few times. The chain joins TRBV20-1 to TRBJ1-2; the D gene is possibly TRBD1 (6 bases). This CDR3 is built from 15 residues. Deletions cut 5 bases from V and 2 bases from J, with 18 bases between. Per the germline V gene, CDR1 is DFQATT and CDR2 is SNEGSKA (reference sequence). This chain's CDR3 is CSAPRGGRLNYGYTF. The CDR3 bases are TGCAGTGCTCCACGAGGGGGAAGGCTAAACTATGGCTACACCTTC.

V gene TRBV7-9 combines with J gene TRBJ1-2; TRBD1 aligns across 9 bases. The CDR3 contains 15 residues. CDR1 SEHNR and CDR2 FQNEAQ come from the germline V gene (reference sequence). The trim removed 5 bases at V and 2 bases at J, leaving 6 bases unmatched. The CDR3 here is CASSQYGTGNYGYTF. For the CDR3, the DNA is TGTGCCAGCAGCCAGTACGGGACAGGGAACTATGGCTACACCTTC.

This chain uses TRBV6-1 with TRBJ2-5; D ambiguous. CDR1 is MNHNS and CDR2 is SASEGT in the germline V gene. The length of the CDR3 is 13 residues. V gave up 6 bases and J gave up 4 bases, with 12 bases separating them. CDR3: CASRAFARETQYF. The CDR3, as DNA: TGTGCCAGCAGGGCCTTTGCCAGAGAGACCCAGTACTTC.

This clonotype was picked up a small number of times. This chain uses TRBV9 with TRBJ2-1, with 8 bases that match TRBD2. The germline V gene encodes CDR1 SGDLS and CDR2 YYNGEE. J lost 6 bases, V lost 3 bases, and 5 bases had no gene match. The CDR3 is 14 residues long. The CDR3 region is CASSGGTSFNEQFF. CDR3 DNA: TGTGCCAGCAGCGGCGGGACTAGTTTCAATGAGCAGTTCTTC.

This clonotype has more than one count but fewer than ten. The rearrangement links TRBV12-3 or TRBV12-4 to TRBJ2-7; D is undetermined. CDR3 length equals 12 residues. The V end lost 3 bases, the J end lost 6 bases, and 9 bases lay between the germline ends. CDR3 sequence: CASSFSVSEQYF. The CDR3 DNA sequence: TGTGCCAGCAGTTTCTCCGTGAGCGAGCAGTACTTC.

This clonotype showed up just a few times. The chain employs TRBV5-4 and TRBJ2-3; D ambiguous. The CDR3 contains 14 residues. Trimming took 3 bases from V and 2 from J, leaving 10 bases between them. The germline CDR1 and CDR2 sequences are SGHNT and YYREEE (reference sequence). This CDR3 reads CASSSLVSTDTQYF. In nucleotides, the CDR3 is TGTGCCAGCAGCTCTTTGGTCTCCACAGATACGCAGTATTTT.

The chain is built from TRBV5-1 and TRBJ2-7; D call uncertain. Per the germline V gene, CDR1 is SGHRS and CDR2 is YFSETQ. With 4 bases removed from V and 1 base from J, the gap between germline ends came to 9 bases. The CDR3 consists of 13 residues. The CDR3 sequence is CASSVEGSYEQYF. For the CDR3, the DNA is TGCGCCAGCAGCGTGGAAGGGTCCTACGAGCAGTACTTC.

The chain recombines TRBV7-3 with TRBJ2-7; D gene uncertain. CDR3 length: 16 residues. Germline V gives CDR1 SGHTA, CDR2 FQGTGA. V was trimmed by 2 bases and J by 1 base, leaving 15 bases between them. As DNA, the CDR3 is TGTGCCAGCAGCTTACGTAATGGGCAGGAATCCTACGAGCAGTACTTC. It encodes CASSLRNGQESYEQYF.

The CDR3 region is CASSVIGTSAYNEQFF. The CDR3 DNA is TGTGCCAGCAGCGTAATAGGGACTAGCGCCTACAATGAGCAGTTCTTC. The chain has TRBV9 and TRBJ2-1; 10 nucleotides line up with TRBD2. The CDR3 is made up of 16 amino acids. CDR1 is SGDLS, CDR2 YYNGEE, per germline. Trimming cost V 1 base and J 2 bases; bases outside gene matches: 3. Supplemented by reference TRBV9 and TRBJ2-1, the full variable domain reads DSGVTQTPKHLITATGQRVTLRCSPRSGDLSVYWYQQSLDQGLQFLIQYYNGEERAKGNILERFSAQQFPDLHSELNLSSLELGDSALYFCASSVIGTSAYNEQFFGPGTRLTVL.

The chain links TRBV9 to TRBJ2-5; tentatively, D is TRBD1 or TRBD2 (5 bases each). V was shortened by 4 bases and J by 3 bases, with 13 bases between the two germline ends. This CDR3 is 14 amino acids long. Germline loops: CDR1 SGDLS, CDR2 YYNGEE. The CDR3 bases are TGTGCCAGCAGCCCCAATTTGGGGGAAGAGACCCAGTACTTC. This gives the protein CASSPNLGEETQYF.

V usage is TRBV27 and J usage is TRBJ2-6, with D tentatively TRBD1 or TRBD2 (5 bases each). In germline, CDR1 is MNHEY, CDR2 SMNVEV (reference sequence). The CDR3 spans 16 residues. Trimming took off 5 bases at V and 0 bases at J, with 11 bases between the two ends. This chain's CDR3 is CASSHTGPSGANVLTF. DNA for the CDR3: TGTGCCAGCAGTCATACGGGGCCCTCTGGGGCCAACGTCCTGACTTTC.

This clonotype was counted only a few times. The rearrangement uses TRBV9 and TRBJ1-1; D is possibly TRBD1 (5 bases). V lost 4 bases to trimming and J lost 0 bases, with 10 bases between them. The CDR3 spans 14 residues. Germline values: CDR1 SGDLS, CDR2 YYNGEE. The CDR3 spells CASSPAGMNTEAFF. In nucleotides, the CDR3 is TGTGCCAGCAGCCCAGCAGGGATGAACACTGAAGCTTTCTTT.

This clonotype has more than one count but fewer than ten. This chain links TRBV12-3 or TRBV12-4 with TRBJ2-5, with 10 positions matching TRBD1. This CDR3 spans 15 amino acids. The ends lost 5 bases at V and 3 bases at J; junction bases unmatched: 6. The CDR3 sequence: CASSPGQGLEETQYF. CDR3 DNA sequence: TGTGCCAGCAGTCCGGGACAGGGGTTAGAAGAGACCCAGTACTTC.

This clonotype came up a few times. V gene TRBV5-1 combines with J gene TRBJ1-1, with D possibly matching TRBD1 (6 bases). Trimming pared 7 bases from V and 4 bases from J, leaving 11 bases between. The CDR3 spans 12 residues. Germline V gene sequence: CDR1 SGHRS, CDR2 YFSETQ. CDR3 residues: CASLTQGTEAFF. CDR3 nucleotides: TGCGCCAGCCTGACACAGGGCACTGAAGCTTTCTTT.

This clonotype has just a few counts. The chain employs TRBV6-4 and TRBJ1-2; 7 bases are shared with TRBD1. After removal of 8 bases from V and 2 bases from J, the junction contained 8 bases not matched to a gene. Germline CDR1 is MRHNA and CDR2 is SNTAGT. The CDR3 covers 14 residues. The CDR3 region is CASAGGESNYGYTF. CDR3 in DNA: TGTGCCAGCGCAGGGGGGGAATCAAACTATGGCTACACCTTC.